This is a list of T cell receptor beta chains from one sample in a study of blood T cell repertoires in COVID-19. The protocol was immunoSEQ multiplex PCR, while the TCRdb copy is restricted to in-frame clones and leaves out a portion. Counted here are around 40,000 clones, approximately 84% occurring once; the ten biggest clones make up roughly 13%. Material for sequencing was peripheral blood. The receptors shown here come from a human donor in a cohort sampled during active COVID-19. CDR3s include the opening cysteine and the closing phenylalanine or tryptophan. A D gene is named only where the DNA matches it firmly.

>TRBD1|TRBV6-5|TRBJ1-2
CARGGGTGRYGYTF
TGTGCCAGAGGGGGGGGGACAGGACGGTATGGCTACACCTTC
>NA|TRBV2|TRBJ2-5
CASRRGETQYF
TGTGCCAGCAGAAGAGGAGAGACCCAGTACTTC
>TRBD1|TRBV6-6|TRBJ2-1
CASREAGTGDFHEQFF
TGTGCCAGCAGAGAGGCCGGGACAGGGGACTTCCATGAGCAGTTCTTC
>NA|TRBV28|TRBJ1-4
CASLAPQGSAKTNEKLFF
TGTGCCAGCTTAGCCCCCCAGGGTTCCGCTAAGACTAATGAAAAACTGTTTTTT
>TRBD1|TRBV2|TRBJ1-1
CASSGTGTGMLNTEAFF
TGTGCCAGCAGTGGAACCGGGACAGGGATGTTGAACACTGAAGCTTTCTTT
>TRBD1|TRBV5-4|TRBJ1-6
CASSFTGGPLHF
TGTGCCAGCAGCTTCACAGGGGGCCCCCTCCACTTT
>TRBD1|TRBV5-1|TRBJ1-3
CASSLTQGAGGNTIYF
TGCGCCAGCAGCCTCACCCAGGGGGCCGGAGGAAACACCATATATTTT
>TRBD2|TRBV5-1|TRBJ2-5
CALPQGFGGGHHQETQYF
TGCGCTTTACCCCAGGGTTTCGGCGGGGGGCACCACCAAGAGACCCAGTACTTC
>NA|TRBV7-2|TRBJ1-6
CASSYAQGSGSPLHF
TGTGCCAGCAGCTACGCCCAGGGGTCGGGTTCACCCCTCCACTTT
>TRBD1|TRBV18|TRBJ2-1
CASSPQDREPNEQFF
TGTGCCAGCTCCCCCCAGGACAGGGAGCCCAATGAGCAGTTCTTC
>NA|TRBV3-1/TRBV3-2|TRBJ2-1
CASSQASSHEQFF
TGTGCCAGCAGCCAAGCGTCGAGCCATGAGCAGTTCTTC